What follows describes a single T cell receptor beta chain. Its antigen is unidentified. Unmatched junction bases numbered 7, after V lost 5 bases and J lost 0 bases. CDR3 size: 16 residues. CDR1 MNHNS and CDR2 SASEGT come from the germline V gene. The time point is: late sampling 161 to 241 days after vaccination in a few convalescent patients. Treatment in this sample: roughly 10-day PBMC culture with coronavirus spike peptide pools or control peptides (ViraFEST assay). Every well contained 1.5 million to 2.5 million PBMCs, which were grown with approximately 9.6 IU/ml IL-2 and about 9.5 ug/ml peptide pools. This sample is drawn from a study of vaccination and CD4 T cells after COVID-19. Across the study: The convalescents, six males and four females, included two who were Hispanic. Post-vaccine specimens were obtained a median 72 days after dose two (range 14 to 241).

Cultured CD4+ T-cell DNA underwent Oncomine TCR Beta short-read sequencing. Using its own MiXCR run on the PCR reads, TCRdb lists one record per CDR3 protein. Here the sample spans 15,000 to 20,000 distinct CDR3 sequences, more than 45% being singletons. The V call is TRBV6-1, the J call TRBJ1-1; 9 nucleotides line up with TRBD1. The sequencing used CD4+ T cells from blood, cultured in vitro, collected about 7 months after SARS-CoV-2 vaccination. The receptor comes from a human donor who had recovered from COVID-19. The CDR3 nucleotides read TGTGCCAGCAGTCCCGGGACAGGGAGAATGAACACTGAAGCTTTCTTT. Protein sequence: CASSPGTGRMNTEAFF.